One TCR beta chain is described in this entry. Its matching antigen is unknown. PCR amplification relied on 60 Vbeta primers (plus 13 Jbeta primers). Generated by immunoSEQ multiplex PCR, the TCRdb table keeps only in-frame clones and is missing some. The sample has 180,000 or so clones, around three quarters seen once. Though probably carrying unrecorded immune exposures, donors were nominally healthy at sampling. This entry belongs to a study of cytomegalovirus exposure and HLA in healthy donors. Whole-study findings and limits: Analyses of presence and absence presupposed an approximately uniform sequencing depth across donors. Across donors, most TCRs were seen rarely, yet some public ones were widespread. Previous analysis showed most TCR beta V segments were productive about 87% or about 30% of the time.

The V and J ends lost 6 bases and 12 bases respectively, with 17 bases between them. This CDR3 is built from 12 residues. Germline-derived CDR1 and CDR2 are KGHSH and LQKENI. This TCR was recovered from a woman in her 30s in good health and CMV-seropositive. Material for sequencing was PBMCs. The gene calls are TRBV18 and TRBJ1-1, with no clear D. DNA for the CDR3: TGTGCCAGCTCTACCATAGGTTCAGGCACTTTCTTT. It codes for CASSTIGSGTFF.